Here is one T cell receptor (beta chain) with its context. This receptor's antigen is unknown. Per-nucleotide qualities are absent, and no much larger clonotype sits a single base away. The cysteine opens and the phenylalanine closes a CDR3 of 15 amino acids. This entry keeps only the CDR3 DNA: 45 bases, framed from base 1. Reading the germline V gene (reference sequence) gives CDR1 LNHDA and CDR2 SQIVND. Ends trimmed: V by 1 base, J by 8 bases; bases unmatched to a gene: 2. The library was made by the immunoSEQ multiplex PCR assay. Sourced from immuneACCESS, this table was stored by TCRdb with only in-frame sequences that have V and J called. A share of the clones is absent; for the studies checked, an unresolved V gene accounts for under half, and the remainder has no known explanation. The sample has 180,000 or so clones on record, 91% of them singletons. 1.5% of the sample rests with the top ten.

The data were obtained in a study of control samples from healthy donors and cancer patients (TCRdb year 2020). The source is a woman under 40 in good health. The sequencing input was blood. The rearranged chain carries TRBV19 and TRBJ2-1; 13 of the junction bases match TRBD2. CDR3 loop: CASSIGTSGSYEQFF. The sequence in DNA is TGTGCCAGTAGTATAGGGACTAGCGGGAGCTATGAGCAGTTCTTC.